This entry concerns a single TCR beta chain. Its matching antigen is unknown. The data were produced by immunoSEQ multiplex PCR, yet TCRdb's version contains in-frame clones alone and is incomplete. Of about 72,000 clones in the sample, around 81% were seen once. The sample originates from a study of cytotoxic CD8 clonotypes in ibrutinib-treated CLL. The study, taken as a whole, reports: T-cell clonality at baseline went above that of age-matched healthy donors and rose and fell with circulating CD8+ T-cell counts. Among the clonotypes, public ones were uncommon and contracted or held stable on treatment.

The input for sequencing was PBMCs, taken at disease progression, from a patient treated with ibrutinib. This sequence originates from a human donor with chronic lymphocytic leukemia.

CDR3 bases: TGTGCCAGCAGACAAATTACTAGCGGAGGGGGGACCCAGTACTTC. Translated, it gives CASRQITSGGGTQYF. V gene TRBV2 combines with J gene TRBJ2-5; 8 bases map to TRBD2. V lost 6 bases, J lost 7 bases, and 13 bases stayed unmatched. In germline, CDR1 is SNHLY, CDR2 FYNNEI. There are 15 residues in the CDR3.